These T cell receptor beta chains were read from a single sample in a study of long-term antiretroviral therapy in people with HIV. Profiled with immunoSEQ multiplex PCR; TCRdb holds only in-frame clones, not every one. The profile shows 20,000 to 25,000 clones, over 80% of them singletons. Source: unsorted PBMCs, taken 1.6 years after starting antiretroviral therapy. The receptors here all came from a man aged 40-49 years with HIV. The CDR3 runs from the conserved cysteine through the conserved F or W. D genes are given only for firm matches. Part of the rows lack a size; the others show once, few, many or a class for expanded clones.

TRBV19	TRBD1	once	TRBJ1-5	CASRDLETGYSNQPQHF	TGTGCCAGTAGGGACCTGGAGACAGGGTATAGCAATCAGCCCCAGCATTTT
TRBV4-1	-	-	TRBJ2-2	CASSLRQGPPLAGELFF	TGCGCCAGCAGTCTACGGCAGGGGCCCCCACTGGCCGGGGAGCTGTTTTTT
TRBV2	-	-	TRBJ2-7	CASGGPYEQYF	TGTGCCAGCGGGGGGCCCTACGAGCAGTACTTC
TRBV10-3	TRBD2	once	TRBJ2-1	CAISESGSGGPTSYNEQFF	TGTGCCATCAGTGAGTCGGGTAGCGGGGGTCCCACATCCTACAATGAGCAGTTCTTC
TRBV13	-	once	TRBJ2-7	CASSSSRGRRTDYEQYF	TGTGCCAGCAGCTCGTCTAGGGGGAGAAGAACCGACTACGAGCAGTACTTC
TRBV27	TRBD1	-	TRBJ2-7	CASSSGTGGYEQYF	TGTGCCAGCAGTTCCGGGACAGGGGGCTACGAGCAGTACTTC
TRBV7-9	-	once	TRBJ2-1	CASSPWTRNEQFF	TGTGCCAGCAGCCCTTGGACCAGAAATGAGCAGTTCTTC
TRBV27	TRBD2	-	TRBJ2-7	CASSLSGLAGGLSYEQYF	TGTGCCAGCAGTTTATCGGGACTAGCGGGGGGCCTCTCCTACGAGCAGTACTTC
TRBV6-1	TRBD1	-	TRBJ1-5	CASRASQGIQPQHF	TGTGCCAGCAGGGCCTCACAGGGGATTCAGCCCCAGCATTTT
TRBV6-5	-	-	TRBJ1-6	CASSYQYYNSPLHF	TGTGCCAGCAGTTATCAGTACTATAATTCACCCCTCCACTTT
TRBV19	-	-	TRBJ2-6	CASSPPPRGANVLTF	TGTGCCAGTAGCCCCCCGCCGCGCGGGGCCAACGTCCTGACTTTC
TRBV27	TRBD1	-	TRBJ1-1	CASSPWPSGQGASHTEAFF	TGTGCCAGCAGTCCATGGCCATCGGGACAGGGGGCATCGCACACTGAAGCTTTCTTT
TRBV28	TRBD1	-	TRBJ1-4	CASSYPRDRGGKLFF	TGTGCCAGCAGTTACCCCCGGGACAGGGGGGGAAAACTGTTTTTT
TRBV18	-	-	TRBJ1-2	CASTTGTSGRGYTF	TGTGCCAGCACCACCGGGACATCCGGCAGGGGCTACACCTTC
TRBV5-1	-	-	TRBJ1-2	CASSLGGDPGYGYTF	TGCGCCAGCAGCTTGGGCGGGGACCCCGGGTATGGCTACACCTTC
TRBV2	-	few	TRBJ1-6	CASSEVDYNSPLHF	TGTGCCAGCAGTGAAGTGGACTATAATTCACCCCTCCACTTT
TRBV7-3	TRBD2	-	TRBJ2-1	CASKEAGERNEQFF	TGTGCCAGTAAGGAAGCGGGAGAGAGGAATGAGCAGTTCTTC
TRBV5-1	-	-	TRBJ2-2	CASSLYGDANTGELFF	TGCGCCAGCAGCTTATACGGGGACGCGAACACCGGGGAGCTGTTTTTT
TRBV23-1	-	-	TRBJ1-1	CASSGRGLPNTEAFF	TGCGCCAGCAGTGGCCGTGGACTACCGAACACTGAAGCTTTCTTT
TRBV30	-	-	TRBJ2-7	CAWSALGGIYEQYF	TGTGCCTGGAGTGCACTTGGGGGTATCTACGAGCAGTACTTC
TRBV19	TRBD1	-	TRBJ1-5	CASSIGDRGPQPQHF	TGTGCCAGTAGTATAGGGGACAGGGGGCCTCAGCCCCAGCATTTT
TRBV5-1	-	-	TRBJ2-7	CASSLSQPPYEQYF	TGCGCCAGCAGCTTGTCCCAGCCGCCCTACGAGCAGTACTTC
TRBV19	TRBD1	-	TRBJ1-1	CASNPQGAGAEAFF	TGTGCCAGTAACCCCCAGGGGGCAGGGGCTGAAGCTTTCTTT